These 17 T cell receptor beta chains were all obtained from the same sample, sequenced in a study of tumor-infiltrating lymphocytes in primary liver carcinoma. With around 500 ng total RNA as template and a constant-region primer, TCR beta cDNA was made. What produced the TCR beta libraries was three nested multiplex PCR rounds using slightly modified ARM-PCR. Primers for the first two PCR rounds were TRBV1-TRBV30 forward primers and a C-beta reverse primer (approximately 9 cycles per round). TCRdb reanalysed the multiplex PCR reads using MiXCR and keeps one entry per CDR3 protein. The sample lists some 180,000 distinct CDR3 sequences, approximately 60% occurring once. Unsorted whole blood yielded blood RNA, and germline DNA was extracted as well. Sequenced material: peripheral blood. These TCRs come from a man between 40 and 49 years old with primary liver carcinoma and hepatitis B virus infection.

Remarks on this clonotype: A read error may explain this, as a much larger clone is one base away. The chain's CDR3 is CASGPDRGSEQYF. The CDR3 bases are TGTGCCAGCGGCCCGGACAGAGGGAGCGAGCAGTACTTC. The gene calls are TRBV11-2 and TRBJ2-7, with D maybe TRBD1 (6 bases). Germline CDR1 SGHAT, CDR2 FQNNGV. The CDR3 contains 13 residues. V lost 8 bases, J lost 6 bases, and 17 bases lay in between.

Notes on this clonotype: At one end the junction does not follow the germline gene, possibly because of a read error. The CDR3 nucleotides read TGTGCCAGCAGCCTGGGACTAGCGGGAGATGTAGACAATAAGCAGTTCTTC. Amino acid sequence: CASSLGLAGDVDNKQFF. J is TRBJ2-1 and V is TRBV11-2, with 14 bases matching TRBD2. CDR1 SGHAT and CDR2 FQNNGV come from the germline V gene. This CDR3 contains 17 residues.

This sequence joins TRBV11-2 and TRBJ2-7; the D gene is possibly TRBD1 (6 bases). The CDR3 consists of 15 residues. Deletions cut 1 base from V and 2 bases from J, with 12 bases between. Germline V gene data show CDR1 as SGHAT and CDR2 as FQNNGV. CDR3 loop: CASSLGGRGAYEQYF. CDR3 nucleotide sequence: TGTGCCAGCAGCTTAGGCGGCAGGGGCGCCTACGAGCAGTACTTC. Together with reference TRBV11-2 and TRBJ2-7, the CDR3 gives the full variable domain: EAGVAQSPRYKIIEKRQSVAFWCNPISGHATLYWYQQILGQGPKLLIQFQNNGVVDDSQLPKDRFSAERLKGVDSTLKIQPAKLEDSAVYLCASSLGGRGAYEQYFGPGTRLTVT.

As regards this clonotype: A much more abundant neighbour one base away suggests this may be a read error. The V gene is TRBV11-2, the J gene TRBJ2-3; possible D gene TRBD2, 5 bases. CDR3 length: 16 residues. Germline CDR1 is SGHAT and CDR2 is FQNNGV. The V end was cut by 6 bases, the J end by 0 bases, with 16 bases between. CDR3 loop: CASRNLGEWSTDTQYF. The CDR3 DNA is TGTGCCAGCAGAAATTTGGGAGAGTGGAGCACAGATACGCAGTATTTT.

The chain is built from TRBV4-1 and TRBJ2-1; perhaps D is TRBD1 or TRBD2 (5 bases each). Trimming took off 4 bases at V and 7 bases at J, with 11 bases between the two ends. The CDR3 length is 13 residues. Germline lookup yields CDR1 MGHRA and CDR2 YSYEKL. The CDR3 sequence: CASSLMWGNEQFF. In DNA, the CDR3 is TGCGCCAGCAGCCTGATGTGGGGGAATGAGCAGTTCTTC.

On this clonotype: A read error may produce the germline difference seen at one junction end. This rearrangement joins TRBV29-1 to TRBJ1-3, with a tentative D call TRBD1 (6 bases). Germline values: CDR1 SQVTM, CDR2 ANQGSEA. CDR3 length: 14 amino acids. This CDR3 reads CGVETQGSGNTIYF. The CDR3 nucleotides are TGCGGCGTTGAGACGCAGGGGTCTGGAAACACCATATATTTT.

This clonotype was observed a few times. This chain joins TRBV28 and TRBJ2-7; 7 bases match TRBD2. J was trimmed by 12 bases and V by 5 bases; bases with no gene match: 13. Per germline, CDR1 MDHEN and CDR2 SYDVKM. This CDR3 region has 13 residues. CDR3 sequence (DNA): TGTGCCAGCAGTAAAACCCCTAGGACTAGAGGGTACTTC. Amino acids: CASSKTPRTRGYF.

This clonotype was seen a handful of times. V and J are TRBV13 and TRBJ2-7, with a possible D match to TRBD2 (5 bases). The V and J ends lost 5 bases and 5 bases respectively, with 10 bases between them. The CDR3 runs to 12 residues. In germline, CDR1 is PRHDT, CDR2 FYEKMQ (reference sequence). CDR3 sequence (DNA): TGTGCCAGCAGCGCCTTGAGGGACGAGCAGTACTTC. Encoded protein: CASSALRDEQYF.

This clonotype was counted a single time. A read error may produce the germline difference seen at one junction end. This chain connects TRBV28 to TRBJ1-2, with TRBD1 matching 8 bases. CDR1 is MDHEN and CDR2 is SYDVKM in the germline V gene. This CDR3 spans 15 amino acids. The CDR3 sequence is CASSFYQGANYGYTF. The CDR3 DNA sequence: TGTGCCAGCAGTTTTTACCAGGGGGCTAATTATGGCTACACCTTC.

The genes are TRBV6-1 and TRBJ1-5; D ambiguous. The CDR3 is made up of 14 amino acids. V gave up 5 bases and J gave up 4 bases, with 12 bases separating them. From germline, CDR1 is MNHNS and CDR2 SASEGT. The CDR3 DNA reads TGTGCCAGCAGTACAGTGGCTGGAAATCAGCCCCAGCATTTT. The encoded protein is CASSTVAGNQPQHF.

This clonotype turned up a few times. This chain uses TRBV10-3 with TRBJ1-5; D is perhaps TRBD1 (6 bases). The V end was cut by 3 bases, the J end by 2 bases, with 14 bases between. Germline CDR1 ENHRY, CDR2 SYGVKD. The CDR3 contains 16 residues. CDR3 sequence (DNA): TGTGCCATCAGTGATCAGGGGTATGAAGGCAATCAGCCCCAGCATTTT. It translates to CAISDQGYEGNQPQHF.

About this clonotype itself: A much bigger clone sits one base away, suggesting this may be a read error. The chain carries TRBV29-1 and TRBJ2-3; TRBD2 is a possible D gene (6 bases). Germline V gene data show CDR1 as SQVTM and CDR2 as ANQGSEA. The CDR3 runs to 12 residues. The CDR3 DNA sequence: TGCAGTGAGGGAGGCCGGGGGGATACGCAGTATTTT. This encodes CSEGGRGDTQYF.

The CDR3 DNA reads TGTGCCAGCAGTGAGCCAGGGGGCAAGGGTGGCTACACCTTC. Translation: CASSEPGGKGGYTF. The chain combines TRBV6-4 with TRBJ1-2, with 8 nucleotides matching TRBD1. This CDR3 has 14 residues. Germline CDR1 MRHNA, CDR2 SNTAGT. The trim removed 3 bases at V and 7 bases at J, leaving 7 bases unmatched.

This clonotype appeared many times. The chain links TRBV11-2 to TRBJ2-1; D remains unclear. Germline V lookup: CDR1 SGHAT, CDR2 FQNNGV. The CDR3 length is 15 residues. V lost 5 bases and J 13 bases, leaving 24 bases between the germline ends. Here the CDR3 DNA reads TGTGCCAGCAGCCCGGATGGTCTTACCTCCTTCGAACAGTTCTTC. It codes for CASSPDGLTSFEQFF.

This clonotype was counted at least ten times. This rearrangement joins TRBV29-1 to TRBJ1-1; D is possibly TRBD1 (5 bases). CDR3 length equals 13 residues. Germline-derived CDR1 and CDR2 are SQVTM and ANQGSEA. The CDR3 sequence: CARATGSGTEAFF. The CDR3 DNA follows: TGCGCCAGGGCAACGGGGAGTGGCACTGAAGCTTTCTTT.

This clonotype was detected a few times. This rearrangement joins TRBV6-2 or TRBV6-3 to TRBJ1-2, with 7 nucleotides matching TRBD1. The CDR3 covers 14 residues. Germline CDR1 MNHEY, CDR2 SVGEGT. The J segment lost 4 bases and the V segment lost 0 bases, leaving 2 bases of the junction unmatched. DNA for the CDR3: TGTGCCAGCAGTTACTCCGGACAGGTCTATGGCTACACCTTC. It codes for CASSYSGQVYGYTF.

This clonotype has only a few counts. This chain links TRBV14 with TRBJ1-6; the D is unclear. CDR3 length: 15 residues. Between the trimmed V and J ends, which lost 4 bases and 7 bases, there was a span of 14 bases. In germline, CDR1 is SGHDN, CDR2 FVKESK. CDR3 sequence (DNA): TGTGCCAGCAGCCCGTGGATCGGCAGCAATTCACCCCTCCACTTT. Its protein product is CASSPWIGSNSPLHF.